The 3 T cell receptor beta chains below all came from one sample that was sequenced in a study of T-cell reconstitution after alpha-beta-depleted transplantation in children. For TCRbeta, the library was prepared with unique molecular identifiers. TCRdb re-analysed the PCR reads in MiXCR, keeping a single row per CDR3 protein. The profile shows 75,000 to 80,000 distinct CDR3 sequences, roughly 20% of them singletons. The sequencing here drew on PBMCs, mostly from graft donor cells, taken 360 days after TCRalphabeta/CD19-depleted stem cell transplant. The receptors were sampled from a male patient aged 2-10 years who had a stem cell transplant for acute lymphoblastic leukemia, so the T cells may come from the graft donor.

The genes are TRBV12-3 or TRBV12-4 and TRBJ2-6; TRBD1 is a possible D gene (6 bases). V lost 5 bases and J 0 bases, leaving 11 bases between the germline ends. The CDR3 is 16 residues long. Here the CDR3 DNA reads TGTGCCAGCAGTCGTACAGGGTTCTCTGGGGCCAACGTCCTGACTTTC. It codes for CASSRTGFSGANVLTF.

This clonotype was recorded many times. V and J are TRBV12-3 or TRBV12-4 and TRBJ2-2, with 9 bases aligning to TRBD2. V trimming: 3 bases; J trimming: 7 bases; junction bases outside the gene matches: 12. The CDR3 runs to 17 residues. The CDR3 protein is CASSFGISGSTVGELFF. DNA of the CDR3: TGTGCCAGCAGTTTCGGGATTAGCGGGAGTACGGTCGGGGAGCTGTTTTTT.

For this clonotype: Its ends do not fully match the called genes, so a read error is possible. This chain uses TRBV5-1 with TRBJ2-5; 8 bases are shared with TRBD2. Germline lookup yields CDR1 SGHRS and CDR2 YFSETQ. The CDR3 is 15 amino acids. In DNA, the CDR3 is TGCACCAGCAGCTTGGGGACTAGGGTTCAAGAGACCCAGTACTTC. It translates to CTSSLGTRVQETQYF.